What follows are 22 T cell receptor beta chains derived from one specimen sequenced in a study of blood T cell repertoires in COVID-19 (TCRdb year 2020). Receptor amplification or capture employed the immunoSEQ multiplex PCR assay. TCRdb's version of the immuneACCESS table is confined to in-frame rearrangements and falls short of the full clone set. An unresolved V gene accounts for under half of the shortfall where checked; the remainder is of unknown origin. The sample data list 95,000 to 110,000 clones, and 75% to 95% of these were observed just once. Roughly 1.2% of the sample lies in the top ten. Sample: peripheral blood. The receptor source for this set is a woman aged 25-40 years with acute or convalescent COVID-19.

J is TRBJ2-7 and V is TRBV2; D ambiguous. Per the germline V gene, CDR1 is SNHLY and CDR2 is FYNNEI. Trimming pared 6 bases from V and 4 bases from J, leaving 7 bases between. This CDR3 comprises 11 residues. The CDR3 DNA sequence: TGTGCCAGCAGAGCGAATTACGAGCAGTACTTC. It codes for CASRANYEQYF.

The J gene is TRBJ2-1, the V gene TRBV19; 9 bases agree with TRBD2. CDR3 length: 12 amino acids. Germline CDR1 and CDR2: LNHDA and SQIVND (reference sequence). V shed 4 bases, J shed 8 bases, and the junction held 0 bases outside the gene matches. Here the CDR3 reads CASSRLADEQFF. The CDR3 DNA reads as TGTGCCAGTAGTAGACTAGCGGATGAGCAGTTCTTC.

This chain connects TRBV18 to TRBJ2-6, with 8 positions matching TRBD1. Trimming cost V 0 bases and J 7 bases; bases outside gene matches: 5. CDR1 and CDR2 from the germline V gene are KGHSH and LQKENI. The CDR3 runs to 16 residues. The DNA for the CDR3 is TGTGCCAGCTCACCACCGACCGGGACAGGTGCCAACGTCCTGACTTTC. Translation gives CASSPPTGTGANVLTF.

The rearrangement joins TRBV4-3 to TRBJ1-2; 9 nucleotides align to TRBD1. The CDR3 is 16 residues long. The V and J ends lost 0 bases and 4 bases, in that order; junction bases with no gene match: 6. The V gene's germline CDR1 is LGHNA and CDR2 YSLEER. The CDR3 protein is CASSQDEGQGSYGYTF. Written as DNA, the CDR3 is TGCGCCAGCAGCCAAGATGAGGGACAGGGTTCCTATGGCTACACCTTC.

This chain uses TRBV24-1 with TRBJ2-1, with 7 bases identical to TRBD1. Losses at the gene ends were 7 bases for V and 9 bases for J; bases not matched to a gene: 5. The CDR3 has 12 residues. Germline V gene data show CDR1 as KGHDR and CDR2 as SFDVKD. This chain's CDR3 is CATSVGGFEQFF. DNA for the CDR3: TGTGCCACCAGCGTAGGGGGCTTTGAGCAGTTCTTC.

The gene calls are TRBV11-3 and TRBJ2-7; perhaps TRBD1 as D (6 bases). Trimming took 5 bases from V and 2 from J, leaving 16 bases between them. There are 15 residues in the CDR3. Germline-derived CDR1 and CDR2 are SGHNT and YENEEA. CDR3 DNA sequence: TGTGCCAGCAGCGAGGAGACAGGAGCAACCTACGAGCAGTACTTC. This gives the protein CASSEETGATYEQYF.

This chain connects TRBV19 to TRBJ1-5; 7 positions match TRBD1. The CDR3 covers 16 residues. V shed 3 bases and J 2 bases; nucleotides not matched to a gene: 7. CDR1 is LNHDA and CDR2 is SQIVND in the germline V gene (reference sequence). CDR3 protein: CASSIGDRVGNQPQHF. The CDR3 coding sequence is TGTGCCAGTAGTATCGGAGACAGGGTCGGCAATCAGCCCCAGCATTTT.

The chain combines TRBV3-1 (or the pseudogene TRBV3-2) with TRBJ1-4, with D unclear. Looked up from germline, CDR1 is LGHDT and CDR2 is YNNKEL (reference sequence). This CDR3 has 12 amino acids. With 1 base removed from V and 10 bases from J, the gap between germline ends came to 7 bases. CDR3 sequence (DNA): TGTGCCAGCAGCCAAGTCGCAGGAAAACTGTTTTTT. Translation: CASSQVAGKLFF.

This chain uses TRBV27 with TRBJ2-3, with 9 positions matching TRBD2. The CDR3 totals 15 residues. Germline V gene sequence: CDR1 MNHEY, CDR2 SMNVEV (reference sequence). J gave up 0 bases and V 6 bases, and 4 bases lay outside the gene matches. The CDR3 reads CASRSGRFSTDTQYF. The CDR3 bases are TGTGCCAGCAGGAGCGGGAGGTTTAGCACAGATACGCAGTATTTT.

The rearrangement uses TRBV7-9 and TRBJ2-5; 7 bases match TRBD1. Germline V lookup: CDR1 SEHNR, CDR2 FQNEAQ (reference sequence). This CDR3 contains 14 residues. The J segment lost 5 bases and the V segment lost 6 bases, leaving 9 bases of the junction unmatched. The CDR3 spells CASSISGGYETQYF. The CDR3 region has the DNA TGTGCCAGCAGTATTTCAGGGGGTTATGAGACCCAGTACTTC.

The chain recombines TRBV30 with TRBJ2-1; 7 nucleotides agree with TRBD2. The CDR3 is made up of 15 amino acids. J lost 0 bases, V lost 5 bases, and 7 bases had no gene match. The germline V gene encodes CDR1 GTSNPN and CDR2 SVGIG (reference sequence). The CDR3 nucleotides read TGTGCCTGGGGGAGACTAGCCTACTCCTACAATGAGCAGTTCTTC. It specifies CAWGRLAYSYNEQFF.

DNA for the CDR3: TGTGCCAGCAGCTGGGGGGGGGATACAGGATCCTACGAGCAGTACTTC. It translates to CASSWGGDTGSYEQYF. V is TRBV7-6 and J is TRBJ2-7; 7 nucleotides align to TRBD2. With V trimmed by 4 bases and J by 1 base, 10 bases remained unmatched. The CDR3 consists of 16 residues. The germline gives CDR1 SGHVS, CDR2 FNYEAQ.

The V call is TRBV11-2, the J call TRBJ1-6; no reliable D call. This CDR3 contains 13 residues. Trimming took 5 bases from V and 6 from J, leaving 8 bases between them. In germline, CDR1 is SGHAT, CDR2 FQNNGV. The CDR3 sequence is CASSPSGNSPLHF. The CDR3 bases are TGTGCCAGCAGCCCATCGGGTAATTCACCCCTCCACTTT.

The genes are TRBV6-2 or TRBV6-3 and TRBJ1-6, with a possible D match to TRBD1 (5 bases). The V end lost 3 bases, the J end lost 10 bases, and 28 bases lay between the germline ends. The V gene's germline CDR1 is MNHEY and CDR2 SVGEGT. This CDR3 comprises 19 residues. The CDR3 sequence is CASSYRGGEPWRGNSPLHF. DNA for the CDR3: TGTGCCAGCAGTTATCGCGGAGGGGAACCATGGAGGGGAAACTCACCCCTCCACTTT.

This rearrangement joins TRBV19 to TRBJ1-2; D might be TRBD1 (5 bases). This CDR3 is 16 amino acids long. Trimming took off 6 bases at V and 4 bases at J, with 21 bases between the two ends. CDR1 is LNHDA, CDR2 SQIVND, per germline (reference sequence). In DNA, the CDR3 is TGTGCCAGTAGGCGGAACACTGACAGCCTAACCTATGGCTACACCTTC. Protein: CASRRNTDSLTYGYTF.

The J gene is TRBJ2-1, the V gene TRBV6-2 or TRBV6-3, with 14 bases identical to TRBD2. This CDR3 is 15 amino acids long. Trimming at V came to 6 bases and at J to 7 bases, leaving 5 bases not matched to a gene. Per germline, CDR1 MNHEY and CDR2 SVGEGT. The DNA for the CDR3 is TGTGCCAGCAGCAAGACTAGCGGGGGGGCTAATGAGCAGTTCTTC. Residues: CASSKTSGGANEQFF.

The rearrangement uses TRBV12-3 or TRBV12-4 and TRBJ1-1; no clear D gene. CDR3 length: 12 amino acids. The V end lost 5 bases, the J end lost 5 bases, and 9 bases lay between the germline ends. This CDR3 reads CASSATGTEAFF. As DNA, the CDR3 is TGTGCCAGCAGTGCCACGGGAACTGAAGCTTTCTTT.

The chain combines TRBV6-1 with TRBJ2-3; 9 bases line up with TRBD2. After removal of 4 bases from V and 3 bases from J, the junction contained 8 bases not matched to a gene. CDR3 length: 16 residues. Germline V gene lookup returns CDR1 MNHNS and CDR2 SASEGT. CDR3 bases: TGTGCCAGCAGTGTTCGGCGGGGGGGCCAAACAGATACGCAGTATTTT. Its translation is CASSVRRGGQTDTQYF.

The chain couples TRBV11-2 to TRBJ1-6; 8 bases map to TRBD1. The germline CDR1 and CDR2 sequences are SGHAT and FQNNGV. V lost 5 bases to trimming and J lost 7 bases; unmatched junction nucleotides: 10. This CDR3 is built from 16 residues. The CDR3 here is CASSPGTGSRNSPLHF. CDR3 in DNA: TGTGCCAGCAGCCCCGGGACAGGTTCACGGAATTCACCCCTCCACTTT.

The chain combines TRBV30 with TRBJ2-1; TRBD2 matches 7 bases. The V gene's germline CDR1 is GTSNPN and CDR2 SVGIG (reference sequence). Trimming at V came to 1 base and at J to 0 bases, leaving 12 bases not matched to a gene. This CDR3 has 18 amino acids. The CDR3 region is CAWSDWSGGRSSYNEQFF. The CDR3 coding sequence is TGTGCCTGGAGTGATTGGTCGGGAGGCAGGAGCTCCTACAATGAGCAGTTCTTC.

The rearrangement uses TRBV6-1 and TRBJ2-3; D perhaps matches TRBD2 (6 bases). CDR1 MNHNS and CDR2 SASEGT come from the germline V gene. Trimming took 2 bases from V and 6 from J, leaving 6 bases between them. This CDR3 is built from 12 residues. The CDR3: CASSELADTQYF. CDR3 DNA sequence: TGTGCCAGCAGTGAACTAGCGGATACGCAGTATTTT.

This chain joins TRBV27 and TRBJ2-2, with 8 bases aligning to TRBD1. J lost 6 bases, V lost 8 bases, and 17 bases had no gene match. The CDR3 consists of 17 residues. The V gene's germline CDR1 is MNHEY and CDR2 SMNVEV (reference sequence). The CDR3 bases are TGTGCCAGCGCAAACCGCCGGGGCAGGGGGCTGGCCGGGGAGCTGTTTTTT. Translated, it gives CASANRRGRGLAGELFF.